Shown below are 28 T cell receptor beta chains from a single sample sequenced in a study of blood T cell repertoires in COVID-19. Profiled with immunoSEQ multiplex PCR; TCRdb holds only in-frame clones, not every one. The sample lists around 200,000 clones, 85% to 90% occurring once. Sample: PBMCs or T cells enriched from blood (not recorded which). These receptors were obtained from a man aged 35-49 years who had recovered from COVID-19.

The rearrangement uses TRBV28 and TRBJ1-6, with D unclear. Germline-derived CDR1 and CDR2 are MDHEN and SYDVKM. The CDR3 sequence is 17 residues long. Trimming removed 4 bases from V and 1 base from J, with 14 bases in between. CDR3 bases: TGTGCCAGCAGTTCCGGGGAACTAGGATCCTATAATTCACCCCTCCACTTT. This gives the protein CASSSGELGSYNSPLHF.

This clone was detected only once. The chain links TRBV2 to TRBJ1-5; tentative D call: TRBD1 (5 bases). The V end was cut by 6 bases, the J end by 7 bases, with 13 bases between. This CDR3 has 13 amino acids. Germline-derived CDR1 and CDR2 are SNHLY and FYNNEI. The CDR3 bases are TGTGCCAGCAGCCAGGGTTTCGGACAGCCCCAGCATTTT. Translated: CASSQGFGQPQHF.

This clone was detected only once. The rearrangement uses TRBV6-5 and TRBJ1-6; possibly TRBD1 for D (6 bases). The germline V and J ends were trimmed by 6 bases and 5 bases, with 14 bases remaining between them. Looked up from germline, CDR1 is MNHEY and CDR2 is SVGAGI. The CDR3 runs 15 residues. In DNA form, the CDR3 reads TGTGCCAGCAGGCCCCGGGACAACGATAATTCACCCCTCCACTTT. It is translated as CASRPRDNDNSPLHF.

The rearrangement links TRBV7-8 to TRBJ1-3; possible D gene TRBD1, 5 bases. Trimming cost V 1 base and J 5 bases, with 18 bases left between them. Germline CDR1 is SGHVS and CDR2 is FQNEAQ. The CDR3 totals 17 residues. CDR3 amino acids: CASSLGIQGERRNTIYF. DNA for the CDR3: TGTGCCAGCAGCTTAGGGATCCAGGGCGAAAGGAGAAACACCATATATTTT. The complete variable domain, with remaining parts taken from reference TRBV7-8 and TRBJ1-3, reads GAGVSQSPRYKVAKRGQDVALRCDPISGHVSLFWYQQALGQGPEFLTYFQNEAQLDKSGLPSDRFFAERPEGSVSTLKIQRTQQEDSAVYLCASSLGIQGERRNTIYFGEGSWLTVV.

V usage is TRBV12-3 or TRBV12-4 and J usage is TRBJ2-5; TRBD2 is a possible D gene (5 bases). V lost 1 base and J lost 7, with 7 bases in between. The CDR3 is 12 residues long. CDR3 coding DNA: TGTGCCAGCAGTTTAGGCCGGGGGACCCAGTACTTC. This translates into CASSLGRGTQYF.

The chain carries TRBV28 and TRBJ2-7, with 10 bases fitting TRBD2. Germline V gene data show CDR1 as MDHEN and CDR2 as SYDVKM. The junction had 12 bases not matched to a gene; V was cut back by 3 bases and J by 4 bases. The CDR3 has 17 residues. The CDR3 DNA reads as TGTGCCAGCAGTTTCCGGCTAGCGGGAGTTTTTTTGTACGAGCAGTACTTC. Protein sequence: CASSFRLAGVFLYEQYF.

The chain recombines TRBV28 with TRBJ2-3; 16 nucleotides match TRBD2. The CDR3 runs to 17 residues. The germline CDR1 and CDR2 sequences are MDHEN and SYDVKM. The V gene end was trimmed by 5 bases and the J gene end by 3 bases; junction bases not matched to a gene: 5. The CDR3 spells CASSGGLAGGPTDTQYF. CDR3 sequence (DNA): TGTGCCAGCAGTGGGGGACTAGCGGGAGGGCCTACAGATACGCAGTATTTT.

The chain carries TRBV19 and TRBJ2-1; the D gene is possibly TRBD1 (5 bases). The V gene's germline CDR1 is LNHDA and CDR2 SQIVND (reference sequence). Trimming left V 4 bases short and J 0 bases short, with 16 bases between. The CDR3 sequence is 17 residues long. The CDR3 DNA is TGTGCCAGTAGTAAGTCCAGGGCAGCCGGCTCCTACAATGAGCAGTTCTTC. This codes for CASSKSRAAGSYNEQFF.

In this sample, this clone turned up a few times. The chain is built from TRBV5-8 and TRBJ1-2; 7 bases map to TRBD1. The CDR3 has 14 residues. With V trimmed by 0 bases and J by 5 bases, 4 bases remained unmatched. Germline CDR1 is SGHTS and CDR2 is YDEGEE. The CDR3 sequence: CASSLAPGQYGYTF. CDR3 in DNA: TGTGCCAGCAGCTTGGCCCCGGGACAGTATGGCTACACCTTC.

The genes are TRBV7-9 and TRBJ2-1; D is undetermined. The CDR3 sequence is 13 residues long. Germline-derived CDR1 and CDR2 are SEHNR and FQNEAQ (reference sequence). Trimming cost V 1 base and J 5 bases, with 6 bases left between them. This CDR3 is CASSLGGHNEQFF. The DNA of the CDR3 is TGTGCCAGCAGCTTAGGTGGCCACAATGAGCAGTTCTTC.

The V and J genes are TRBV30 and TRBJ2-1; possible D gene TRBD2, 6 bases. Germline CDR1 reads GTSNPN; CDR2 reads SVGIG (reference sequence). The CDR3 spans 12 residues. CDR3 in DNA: TGTGCACGCTCGGGGGCCTACAATGAGCAGTTCTTC. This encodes CARSGAYNEQFF.

The CDR3 loop is CASSLRTGPGELFF. The CDR3 DNA reads as TGTGCCAGCAGCCTACGGACAGGGCCCGGGGAGCTGTTTTTT. The gene calls are TRBV9 and TRBJ2-2; TRBD1 matches at 8 bases. V shed 4 bases and J 6 bases; nucleotides not matched to a gene: 5. Germline CDR1 SGDLS, CDR2 YYNGEE. This CDR3 spans 14 amino acids.

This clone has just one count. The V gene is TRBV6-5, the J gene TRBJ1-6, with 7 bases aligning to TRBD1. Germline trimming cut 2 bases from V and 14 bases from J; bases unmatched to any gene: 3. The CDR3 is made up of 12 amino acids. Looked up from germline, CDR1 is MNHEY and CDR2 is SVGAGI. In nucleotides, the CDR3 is TGTGCCAGCAGTTACCTTCAGGGGGCCCTCCACTTT. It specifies CASSYLQGALHF.

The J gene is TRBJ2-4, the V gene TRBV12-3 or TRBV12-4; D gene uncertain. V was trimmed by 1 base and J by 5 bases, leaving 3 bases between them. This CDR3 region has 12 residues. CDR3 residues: CASSLGENIQYF. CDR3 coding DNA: TGTGCCAGCAGTTTAGGCGAAAACATTCAGTACTTC.

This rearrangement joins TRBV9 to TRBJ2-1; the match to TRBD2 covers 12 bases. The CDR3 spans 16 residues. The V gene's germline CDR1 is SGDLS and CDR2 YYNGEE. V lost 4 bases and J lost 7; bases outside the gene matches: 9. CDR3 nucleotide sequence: TGTGCCAGCAGCTTCTCGCCGGGACTAGCGGGTAATGAGCAGTTCTTC. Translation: CASSFSPGLAGNEQFF.

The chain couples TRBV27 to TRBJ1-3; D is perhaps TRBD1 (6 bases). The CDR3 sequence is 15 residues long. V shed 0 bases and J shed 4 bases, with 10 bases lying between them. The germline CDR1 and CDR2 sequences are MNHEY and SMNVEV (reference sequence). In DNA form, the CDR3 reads TGTGCCAGCAGTTTATCGGGGGGGCTCGGAAACACCATATATTTT. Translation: CASSLSGGLGNTIYF.

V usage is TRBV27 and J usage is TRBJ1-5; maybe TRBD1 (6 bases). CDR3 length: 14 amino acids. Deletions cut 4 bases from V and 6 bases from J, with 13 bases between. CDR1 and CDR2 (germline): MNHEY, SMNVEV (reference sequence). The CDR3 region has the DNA TGTGCCAGCAGTTCCACAGGGCTCCGTCAGCCCCAGCATTTT. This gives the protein CASSSTGLRQPQHF.

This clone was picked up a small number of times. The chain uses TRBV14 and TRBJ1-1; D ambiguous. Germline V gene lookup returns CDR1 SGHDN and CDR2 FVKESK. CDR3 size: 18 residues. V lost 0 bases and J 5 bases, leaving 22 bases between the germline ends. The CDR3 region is CASSQDAGETVRRTEAFF. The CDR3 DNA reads TGTGCCAGCAGCCAAGATGCAGGAGAAACAGTCCGGAGGACTGAAGCTTTCTTT.

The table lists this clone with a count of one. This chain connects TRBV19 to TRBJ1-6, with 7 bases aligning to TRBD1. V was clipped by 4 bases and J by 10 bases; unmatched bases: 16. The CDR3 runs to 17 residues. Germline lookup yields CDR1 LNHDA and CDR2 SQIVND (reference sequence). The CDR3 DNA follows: TGTGCCAGTAGTACCGATAACAGGGGAGAAATCGGGTCACCCCTCCACTTT. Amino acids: CASSTDNRGEIGSPLHF.

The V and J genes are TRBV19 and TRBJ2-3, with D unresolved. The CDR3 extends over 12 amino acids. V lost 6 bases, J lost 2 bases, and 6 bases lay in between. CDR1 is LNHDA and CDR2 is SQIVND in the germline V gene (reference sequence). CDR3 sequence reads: CASSPNTDTQYF. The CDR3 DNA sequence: TGTGCCAGTAGCCCTAACACAGATACGCAGTATTTT.

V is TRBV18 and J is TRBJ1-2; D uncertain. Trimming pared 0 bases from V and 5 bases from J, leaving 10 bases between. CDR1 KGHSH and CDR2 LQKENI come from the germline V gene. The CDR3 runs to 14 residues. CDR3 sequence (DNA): TGTGCCAGCTCACCACCGGGAGGTGCATATGGCTACACCTTC. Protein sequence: CASSPPGGAYGYTF.

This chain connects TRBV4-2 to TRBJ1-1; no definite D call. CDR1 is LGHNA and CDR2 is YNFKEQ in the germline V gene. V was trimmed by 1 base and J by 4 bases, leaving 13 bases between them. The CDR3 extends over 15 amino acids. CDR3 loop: CASSQAPPGGTEAFF. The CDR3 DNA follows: TGTGCCAGCAGCCAAGCACCGCCGGGAGGCACTGAAGCTTTCTTT.

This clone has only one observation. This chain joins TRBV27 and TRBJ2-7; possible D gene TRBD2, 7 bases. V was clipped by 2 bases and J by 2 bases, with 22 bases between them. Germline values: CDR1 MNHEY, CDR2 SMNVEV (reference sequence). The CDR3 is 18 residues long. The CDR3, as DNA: TGTGCCAGCAGTTTACCCGAAACGGGGGGCCCTCTTACCTACGAGCAGTACTTC. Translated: CASSLPETGGPLTYEQYF.

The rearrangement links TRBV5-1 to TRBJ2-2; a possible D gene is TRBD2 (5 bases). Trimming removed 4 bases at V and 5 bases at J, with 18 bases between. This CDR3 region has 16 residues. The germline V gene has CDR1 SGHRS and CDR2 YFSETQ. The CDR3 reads CASSERPASGTGELFF. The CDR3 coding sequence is TGCGCCAGCAGCGAGAGACCCGCGTCGGGGACCGGGGAGCTGTTTTTT.

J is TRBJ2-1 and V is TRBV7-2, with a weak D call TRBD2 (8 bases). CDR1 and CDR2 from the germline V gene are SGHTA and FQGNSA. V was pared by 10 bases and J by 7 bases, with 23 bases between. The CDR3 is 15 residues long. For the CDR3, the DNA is TGTGCCACCGGGGGGGGACAGATTAGAGGGAATGAGCAGTTCTTC. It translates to CATGGGQIRGNEQFF.

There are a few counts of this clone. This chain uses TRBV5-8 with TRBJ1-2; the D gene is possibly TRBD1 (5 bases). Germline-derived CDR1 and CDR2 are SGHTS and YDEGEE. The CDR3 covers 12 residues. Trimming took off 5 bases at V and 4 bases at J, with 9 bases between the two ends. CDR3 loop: CASRLDSYGYTF. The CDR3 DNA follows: TGTGCCAGCAGGCTCGACAGCTATGGCTACACCTTC. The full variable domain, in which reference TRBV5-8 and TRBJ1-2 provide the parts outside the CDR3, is EAGVTQSPTHLIKTRGQQATLRCSPISGHTSVYWYQQALGLGLQFLLWYDEGEERNRGNFPPRFSGRQFPNYSSELNVNALELEDSALYLCASRLDSYGYTFGSGTRLTVV.

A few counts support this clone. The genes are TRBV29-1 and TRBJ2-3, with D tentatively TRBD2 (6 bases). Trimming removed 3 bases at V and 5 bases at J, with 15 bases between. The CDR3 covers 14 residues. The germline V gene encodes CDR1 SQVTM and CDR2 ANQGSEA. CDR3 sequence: CSVDGPGAGDTQYF. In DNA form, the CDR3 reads TGCAGCGTTGATGGACCGGGAGCTGGAGATACGCAGTATTTT.

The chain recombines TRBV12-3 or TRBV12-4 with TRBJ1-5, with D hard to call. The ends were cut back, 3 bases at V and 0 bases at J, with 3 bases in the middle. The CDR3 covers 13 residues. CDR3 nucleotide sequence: TGTGCCAGCAGTTTTAATAGCAATCAGCCCCAGCATTTT. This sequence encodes CASSFNSNQPQHF.